These 2 T cell receptor beta chains came from one sample sequenced in a study of T cells in Graves' hyperthyroidism and ophthalmopathy. TCR beta CDR3 regions were amplified from RNA. Carried out on the TCR CDR3, a first-round RT-PCR used the HTBI primer set. TCRdb fed the multiplex PCR reads into MiXCR, producing one record per CDR3 protein. The data hold 340,000 or so distinct CDR3 sequences, with 15% to 20% observed a single time. Sequencing was done on a sample of blood. All receptors come from a woman aged 50 to 65 with Graves' hyperthyroidism.

This clonotype showed up just a few times. This chain joins TRBV9 and TRBJ2-1; TRBD2 matches at 8 bases. CDR3 length: 18 amino acids. The germline gives CDR1 SGDLS, CDR2 YYNGEE. V gave up 0 bases and J gave up 0 bases; unmatched junction bases: 8. CDR3 DNA sequence: TGTGCCAGCAGCGTAGGCAGCGGGAGTATTAGCTCCTACAATGAGCAGTTCTTC. It codes for CASSVGSGSISSYNEQFF.

There are a few counts of this clonotype. The CDR3 is CASKSAGAETGELFF. The CDR3 coding sequence is TGTGCCAGCAAATCTGCGGGAGCTGAGACCGGGGAGCTGTTTTTT. This chain joins TRBV6-2 or TRBV6-3 and TRBJ2-2; 7 bases fit TRBD2. The V gene's germline CDR1 is MNHEY and CDR2 SVGEGT. The length of the CDR3 is 15 residues. Trimming removed 7 bases from V and 5 bases from J; junction bases left unmatched: 10.